The source of this T cell receptor (beta chain) is a study of a mutant IDH1 vaccine in newly diagnosed glioma. Time point described: week 11, during vaccination. In every dose of vaccine, 300 ug of mutant IDH1 20-mer peptide was given alongside topical imiquimod. As to this clone: Its matching antigen is unknown.

TCRdb keeps only in-frame clones here, not all; method: immunoSEQ multiplex PCR. The top ten clones hold 3.6% of a sample with tens of thousands of clones, roughly 80% of them seen once. Between the trimmed V and J ends, which lost 0 bases and 6 bases, there was a span of 6 bases. The length of the CDR3 is 13 residues. CDR1 is LGHNA, CDR2 YNFKEQ, per germline. The clonotype originates from a man aged 30-40 years with glioma. This chain uses TRBV4-2 with TRBJ1-5; D uncertain. The input for sequencing was PBMCs, taken from a glioma patient whose treatment included an IDH1 peptide vaccine. CDR3 bases: TGTGCCAGCAGCCAAGATAGGGTTCAGCCCCAGCATTTT. It is translated as CASSQDRVQPQHF.